This passage covers 4 T cell receptor beta chains from one sample sequenced in a study of cytomegalovirus exposure and HLA in healthy donors. PCR amplification relied on 60 Vbeta primers (plus 13 Jbeta primers). Profiled with immunoSEQ multiplex PCR; TCRdb holds only in-frame clones, not every one. The sample yields about 160,000 clones, about 80% seen once. Sequencing was carried out using PBMCs. The source of these receptors is a man aged 30 to 39 in good health and CMV-seropositive.

This rearrangement joins TRBV9 to TRBJ1-2, with a weak D call TRBD1 (5 bases). V was cut by 0 bases and J by 0 bases, with 15 bases left in between. Germline CDR1 SGDLS, CDR2 YYNGEE. The CDR3 contains 17 residues. The CDR3 nucleotides are TGTGCCAGCAGCGTAGACCACAGGCCGACAACTAACTATGGCTACACCTTC. Protein sequence: CASSVDHRPTTNYGYTF.

The V and J genes are TRBV6-5 and TRBJ1-5; no definite D call. In germline, CDR1 is MNHEY, CDR2 SVGAGI. The V and J ends lost 0 bases and 2 bases respectively, with 11 bases between them. The CDR3 runs to 16 residues. CDR3 DNA: TGTGCCAGCAGTTACTCGAAGAGGGTGGGCAATCAGCCCCAGCATTTT. Translating it yields CASSYSKRVGNQPQHF.

This clone was seen only once. The rearrangement uses TRBV5-6 and TRBJ1-6; D gene uncertain. The ends were cut back, 4 bases at V and 7 bases at J, with 12 bases in the middle. Germline CDR1 is SGHDT and CDR2 is YYEEEE. The CDR3 extends over 14 amino acids. The CDR3 nucleotides read TGTGCCAGCAGCACATACATACAAAATTCACCCCTCCACTTT. It codes for CASSTYIQNSPLHF.

The chain combines TRBV30 with TRBJ2-1; D remains unclear. The germline CDR1 and CDR2 sequences are GTSNPN and SVGIG (reference sequence). CDR3 length: 12 amino acids. V was trimmed by 0 bases and J by 9 bases, leaving 9 bases between them. DNA for the CDR3: TGTGCCTGGAGTGTAGGAGCTTTTGAGCAGTTCTTC. Its translation: CAWSVGAFEQFF.